This is a list of T cell receptor beta chains from one sample in a study of prognosis after radiotherapy for stage I lung cancer. TCRdb redid the calling of the multiplex PCR reads with MiXCR, one entry per CDR3 protein. The sample lists 15,000 or so distinct CDR3 sequences; around 32% were seen once. Sequencing was performed on PBMCs, taken before or after stereotactic body radiation therapy (not recorded which). These receptors were obtained from a donor aged 50 or older with non-small cell lung cancer. Each CDR3 is given with its conserved first and last residue. The order of the fields is D gene, J gene, clone size, V gene, CDR3 protein, CDR3 DNA. A D gene is named only where the DNA matches it firmly. Only some rows state a clone size, as once, few, many or a class for expanded clones.

D: TRBD1
J: TRBJ2-3
size: -
V: TRBV7-2
CDR3: CASSSRYAGGTGTQYF
DNA: TGTGCCAGCAGCTCGCGGTACGCTGGGGGGACAGGTACGCAGTATTTT

D: TRBD1
J: TRBJ2-5
size: -
V: TRBV20-1
CDR3: CSASPGQATIAEYF
DNA: TGCAGTGCTAGTCCGGGACAGGCGACCATCGCCGAGTACTTC

D: TRBD2
J: TRBJ2-1
size: many
V: TRBV29-1
CDR3: CSGAVAGDYNEQFF
DNA: TGCAGCGGGGCGGTAGCGGGGGACTACAATGAGCAGTTCTTC

D: TRBD2
J: TRBJ2-1
size: -
V: TRBV27
CDR3: CASPTSGRSNEQFF
DNA: TGTGCCAGTCCAACTAGCGGGAGATCGAATGAGCAGTTCTTC

D: TRBD2
J: TRBJ2-7
size: many
V: TRBV6-1
CDR3: CASSPGLAGPQAYEQYF
DNA: TGTGCCAGCAGTCCGGGACTAGCGGGACCCCAGGCCTACGAGCAGTACTTC

D: TRBD1
J: TRBJ2-7
size: -
V: TRBV20-1
CDR3: CSAWTGGHEQYF
DNA: TGCAGTGCTTGGACAGGGGGGCACGAGCAGTACTTC

D: -
J: TRBJ2-2
size: -
V: TRBV6-2/TRBV6-3
CDR3: CSSSPDVVSNTGELFF
DNA: TGTTCCAGCAGCCCTGACGTGGTTTCGAATACCGGGGAGCTGTTTTTT

D: TRBD2
J: TRBJ2-3
size: many
V: TRBV19
CDR3: CASSWVGGSGDTQYF
DNA: TGTGCCAGTAGTTGGGTGGGAGGGTCCGGAGATACGCAGTATTTT

D: TRBD1
J: TRBJ1-2
size: many
V: TRBV6-2/TRBV6-3
CDR3: CASRTGTGDYGYTF
DNA: TGTGCCAGCAGAACCGGGACAGGGGACTATGGCTACACCTTC

D: -
J: TRBJ2-1
size: many
V: TRBV20-1
CDR3: CSARGGEGVNNEQLF
DNA: TGCAGTGCTAGAGGGGGCGAAGGGGTGAACAATGAGCAGCTCTTC

D: -
J: TRBJ2-1
size: many
V: TRBV12-3/TRBV12-4
CDR3: CASSFVPEQFF
DNA: TGTGCCAGCAGTTTCGTGCCTGAGCAGTTCTTC

D: -
J: TRBJ1-1
size: -
V: TRBV30
CDR3: CAWGVPCQNTEAFF
DNA: TGTGCCTGGGGTGTACCCTGCCAGAACACTGAAGCTTTCTTT

D: -
J: TRBJ1-3
size: many
V: TRBV7-2
CDR3: CASSHRDGPGNTIYF
DNA: TGTGCCAGCAGCCACAGGGACGGCCCTGGAAACACCATATATTTT

D: TRBD2
J: TRBJ2-7
size: many
V: TRBV6-5
CDR3: CASSYLAGSGYEQYF
DNA: TGTGCCAGCAGTTACCTAGCGGGATCTGGGTACGAGCAGTACTTC